The 8 T cell receptor beta chains below come from one sample, sequenced in a study of blood T cells in healthy people across ages. Primed by a sample-barcoded 5' primer and a J-beta primer mix, a second PCR proceeded for about 6 to 11 cycles. One entry per CDR3 protein, called by TCRdb with MiXCR from the 5' RACE reads. The data show more than 700,000 distinct CDR3 sequences, about 47% seen once. Sequences were obtained from blood. The receptor source for this set is a man older than 75 in good health.

This clonotype has ten or more counts. The rearrangement joins TRBV24-1 to TRBJ2-3; D is perhaps TRBD2 (5 bases). CDR3 length equals 15 residues. CDR1 is KGHDR, CDR2 SFDVKD, per germline. With 2 bases removed from V and 4 bases from J, the gap between germline ends came to 12 bases. This CDR3 is CATSDWASRADTQYF. CDR3 sequence (DNA): TGTGCCACCAGTGATTGGGCTAGCCGCGCAGATACGCAGTATTTT.

This clonotype was seen a few times. The CDR3, as DNA: TGTGCCAGCAGCGTAGGCCCAGGAGAGACCCAGTACTTC. Encoded protein: CASSVGPGETQYF. This chain joins TRBV9 and TRBJ2-5; D not certain. The CDR3 loop spans 13 amino acids. Germline CDR1 and CDR2: SGDLS and YYNGEE. Trimming left V 0 bases short and J 4 bases short, with 7 bases between. Filled out from reference TRBV9 and TRBJ2-5, the complete variable domain reads DSGVTQTPKHLITATGQRVTLRCSPRSGDLSVYWYQQSLDQGLQFLIQYYNGEERAKGNILERFSAQQFPDLHSELNLSSLELGDSALYFCASSVGPGETQYFGPGTRLLVL.

The genes are TRBV7-9 and TRBJ2-7, with D unclear. The CDR3 sequence is 16 residues long. In germline, CDR1 is SEHNR, CDR2 FQNEAQ (reference sequence). V was cut by 2 bases and J by 7 bases, with 21 bases left in between. The CDR3 region has the DNA TGTGCCAGCAGCTTAAGTCAGAATCCCACCTACAATGAGCAGTACTTC. Translated: CASSLSQNPTYNEQYF.

This clonotype was detected only a few times. The V gene is TRBV20-1, the J gene TRBJ1-2, with TRBD1 matching over 10 bases. Germline lookup yields CDR1 DFQATT and CDR2 SNEGSKA (reference sequence). The trim removed 6 bases at V and 2 bases at J, leaving 3 bases unmatched. This CDR3 has 13 amino acids. The CDR3 here is CSARDRGNYGYTF. The CDR3 bases are TGCAGTGCCCGGGACAGGGGCAACTATGGCTACACCTTC.

The chain employs TRBV18 and TRBJ1-1, with D perhaps TRBD1 (5 bases). The V gene's germline CDR1 is KGHSH and CDR2 LQKENI. This CDR3 comprises 16 residues. Trimming removed 1 base from V and 0 bases from J, with 12 bases in between. The CDR3 DNA reads TGTGCCAGCTCACCACGAGACAGAAAAATGAACACTGAAGCTTTCTTT. This gives the protein CASSPRDRKMNTEAFF.

The genes are TRBV12-3 or TRBV12-4 and TRBJ1-6; D gene unclear. This CDR3 spans 11 amino acids. V was shortened by 6 bases and J by 12 bases, with 9 bases between the two germline ends. The CDR3 DNA reads as TGTGCCAGCAGATTGGAGAGACCCCTCCACTTT. The encoded protein is CASRLERPLHF.

This clonotype has a handful of counts. V and J are TRBV5-6 and TRBJ2-3; 16 bases match TRBD2. The germline V gene has CDR1 SGHDT and CDR2 YYEEEE. Unmatched junction bases numbered 14, after V lost 4 bases and J lost 3 bases. CDR3 size: 20 residues. CDR3: CASSETGTSGRALVTDTQYF. In nucleotides, the CDR3 is TGTGCCAGCAGCGAAACCGGGACTAGCGGGAGGGCTCTCGTTACAGATACGCAGTATTTT.

This clonotype appeared a few times. The CDR3 bases are TGTGCCAGCAGACCAGGACTAGCGGGAGAGTACTCCTACGAGCAGTACTTC. It codes for CASRPGLAGEYSYEQYF. This chain joins TRBV6-2 or TRBV6-3 and TRBJ2-7; 13 bases agree with TRBD2. Germline CDR1 is MNHEY and CDR2 is SVGEGT. Losses at the gene ends were 6 bases for V and 0 bases for J; bases not matched to a gene: 8. The CDR3 runs 17 residues.